The clone carrying this TCR beta chain was counted ten times or more. Its target is not known. The sample is drawn from a study of T cell repertoires in cytomegalovirus infection. In the study overall: Indications came from public TCR beta signatures; they pointed to CMV infection and to a matching HLA type. Overall study results and limits: Adding up the frequency of public TCR beta families identified people who carried CMV plus the relevant HLA. There were HLA-C-restricted CMV-specific TCR beta clonotypes dominating the ex vivo response.

TCRdb ran MiXCR on the reads and lists one entry per CDR3 protein. Found here are 510,000 or so distinct CDR3 sequences, about 26% of them singletons; the top ten hold about 13%. CDR1 and CDR2 (germline): SGHTA, FQGNSA. The CDR3 has 14 amino acids. V lost 5 bases and J 1 base, leaving 11 bases between the germline ends. This receptor was identified in a human donor in good health (CMV status not recorded). Some clones in this sample may be carry-over from other donors' samples. Input material: PBMCs. This chain connects TRBV7-2 to TRBJ2-5, with D possibly TRBD2 on 6 matching bases. The CDR3 DNA sequence: TGTGCCAGCAGCCGGGACTCCCGCCAAGAGACCCAGTACTTC. This encodes CASSRDSRQETQYF. Using reference TRBV7-2 and TRBJ2-5 for the parts outside the CDR3, the full variable domain is GAGVSQSPSNKVTEKGKDVELRCDPISGHTALYWYRQSLGQGLEFLIYFQGNSAPDKSGLPSDRFSAERTGGSVSTLTIQRTQQEDSAVYLCASSRDSRQETQYFGPGTRLLVL.